The rows below give T cell receptor beta chains drawn from one sample of a study of T cells after yellow fever vaccination. MiXCR was run by TCRdb on the 5' RACE reads, yielding one entry per CDR3 protein. The table lists hundreds of thousands of distinct CDR3 sequences, over 8% of them singletons. Sequenced here: PBMCs, sampled on the day of the first yellow fever vaccination. Receptor source: a man aged 18 to 35 who received the YFV17D yellow fever vaccine. CDR3s include the opening cysteine and the closing phenylalanine or tryptophan. The D gene is left open where the match is weak. Size tells how often a clone was seen (once, few, many) or the class of an expanded clone, and some rows leave it out.

j_call: TRBJ2-1; clone_size: few; v_call: TRBV12-5; d_call: -; cdr3_nt: TGTGCTAGTGCCATTGACGACATCTCCTACAATGAGCAGTTCTTC; cdr3_aa: CASAIDDISYNEQFF
j_call: TRBJ1-2; clone_size: -; v_call: TRBV6-2/TRBV6-3; d_call: TRBD1; cdr3_nt: TGTGCCAGCAGATCAATCATCGCCGGGACAGCTTATGGCTACACCTTC; cdr3_aa: CASRSIIAGTAYGYTF
j_call: TRBJ2-6; clone_size: few; v_call: TRBV11-2; d_call: TRBD1; cdr3_nt: TGTGCCAGCAGCTTTTATCGGGACAGAACCTTCTCTGGGGCCAACGTCCTGACTTTC; cdr3_aa: CASSFYRDRTFSGANVLTF
j_call: TRBJ1-2; clone_size: -; v_call: TRBV28; d_call: -; cdr3_nt: TGTGCCAGCAGCCCCCCGGGGGAGGTCCATGGCTACACCTTC; cdr3_aa: CASSPPGEVHGYTF
j_call: TRBJ2-7; clone_size: -; v_call: TRBV2; d_call: -; cdr3_nt: TGTGCCAGCAGCCAGCAGGTCGAGCAGTACTTC; cdr3_aa: CASSQQVEQYF
j_call: TRBJ2-7; clone_size: few; v_call: TRBV1; d_call: -; cdr3_nt: TGCACCAGCAGCTTCACTATAGCGGGGGAATACGAGCAGTACTTC; cdr3_aa: CTSSFTIAGEYEQYF
j_call: TRBJ2-6; clone_size: few; v_call: TRBV7-9; d_call: -; cdr3_nt: TGTGCCAGCAGCCCCCGCGGGACAGTCTTCTCTGGGGCCAACGTCCTGACTTTC; cdr3_aa: CASSPRGTVFSGANVLTF
j_call: TRBJ1-2; clone_size: few; v_call: TRBV30; d_call: TRBD1; cdr3_nt: TGTGCCTGGACAGGGGGCGCCTATGGCTACACCTTC; cdr3_aa: CAWTGGAYGYTF
j_call: TRBJ2-1; clone_size: few; v_call: TRBV5-1; d_call: TRBD2; cdr3_nt: TGCGCCAGCAGTCTAGCGGGGGAGGGGAATGAGCAGTTCTTC; cdr3_aa: CASSLAGEGNEQFF
j_call: TRBJ2-7; clone_size: -; v_call: TRBV9; d_call: TRBD2; cdr3_nt: TGTGCCAGCAGCGTAGGGGAGGGCATGTCCTACGAGCAGTACTTC; cdr3_aa: CASSVGEGMSYEQYF
j_call: TRBJ2-1; clone_size: -; v_call: TRBV11-1; d_call: -; cdr3_nt: TGTGCCAGCAGCGGAGCAGGAAGCTCCTACAATGAGCAGTTCTTC; cdr3_aa: CASSGAGSSYNEQFF
j_call: TRBJ2-7; clone_size: -; v_call: TRBV20-1; d_call: -; cdr3_nt: TGCAGTGCTAGGGGGCCTAGGGAGTACTTC; cdr3_aa: CSARGPREYF
j_call: TRBJ2-7; clone_size: many; v_call: TRBV12-3/TRBV12-4; d_call: TRBD1; cdr3_nt: TGTGCCAGCAGTCGGACCGGGACAGGGTTGTACGAGCAGTACTTC; cdr3_aa: CASSRTGTGLYEQYF
j_call: TRBJ1-5; clone_size: many; v_call: TRBV28; d_call: -; cdr3_nt: TGTGCCAGCAGCGGGAGTAGCAATCAGCCCCAGCATTTT; cdr3_aa: CASSGSSNQPQHF
j_call: TRBJ1-4; clone_size: few; v_call: TRBV6-1; d_call: -; cdr3_nt: TGTGCCAGCAGCAGGGACCTTTCGCTTAATGAAAAACTGTTTTTT; cdr3_aa: CASSRDLSLNEKLFF
j_call: TRBJ1-5; clone_size: -; v_call: TRBV4-1; d_call: -; cdr3_nt: TGCGCCAGCAGCCAGGTCCCGAGGAGCAATCAGCCCCAGCATTTT; cdr3_aa: CASSQVPRSNQPQHF